The entry below describes one T cell receptor (beta chain). The V and J ends lost 5 bases and 6 bases respectively, with 11 bases between them. CDR1 and CDR2 from the germline V gene are LNHDA and SQIVND (reference sequence). The CDR3 covers 13 residues. About 0.45 to 1 ug RNA was reverse transcribed with random hexamers. TCR beta CDR3 was amplified by immunoSEQ multiplex PCR. This amplification extended across 54 Vbeta and 13 Jbeta segments. TCRdb ran MiXCR on the immunoSEQ multiplex PCR reads and lists one entry per CDR3 protein. This sample has about 290,000 distinct CDR3 sequences, with about 88% found just once. This specimen belongs to a study of CD8 T cells in Susac syndrome. The authors sequenced TCR beta from blood CD8+ and CD4+ T cells. The multiple sclerosis control group was made up of treatment-naive patients with stable or active relapsing-remitting disease. Negative isolation was used for CD8+ and CD4+ T cells and FACS enrichment for TEMRA cells.

The specimen was CD8+ T cells from PBMCs. This receptor was identified in a human donor with multiple sclerosis. V and J are TRBV19 and TRBJ2-1; D ambiguous. Here the CDR3 DNA reads TGTGCCAGTAGTCCGGGTTCCATCAATGAGCAGTTCTTC. This codes for CASSPGSINEQFF.